Described below is a single T cell receptor (beta chain) sequence and its context. Its antigen is not known. The sample belongs to a study of shared clonotypes between healthy human individuals. Findings of the study overall: What naive subsets generally showed was a larger estimated richness than memory subsets showed.

The authors distributed each subset's genomic DNA evenly over several immunoSEQ plates. Measured with immunoSEQ multiplex PCR; TCRdb has only the in-frame clones, and not every one. The table records approximately 2.3 million clones, about 92% of them present only once. Healthy and HIV-negative, the adult donors had no recent acute infections or vaccinations. A CD45RA+ naive subset and a CD45RA-negative memory subset were split from CD4+ cells. The germline V gene has CDR1 LGHNA and CDR2 YNFKEQ. V was pared by 0 bases and J by 0 bases, with 6 bases between. The CDR3 spans 15 residues. V gene TRBV4-2 combines with J gene TRBJ1-3; D is ambiguous. The TCR was taken from a man aged 18 to 29 in good health. Some clones in this sample may be carry-over from other donors' samples. Sequencing was done on a sample of naive CD4+ T cells from PBMCs. As to subset: CD45RA+ positively selected. The CDR3, as DNA: TGTGCCAGCAGCCAAGATTCGAGCTCTGGAAACACCATATATTTT. Translation: CASSQDSSSGNTIYF.